A selection of T cell receptor beta chains follows, all from one sample in a study of cytomegalovirus exposure and HLA in healthy donors. Sequencing was performed with immunoSEQ multiplex PCR; in TCRdb, only in-frame clones are kept and a portion is missing. The data show about 150,000 clones, 64% seen once. The sequencing input was PBMCs. The receptors were sampled from a woman in her 30s in good health and CMV-seropositive. CDR3s include the opening cysteine and the closing phenylalanine or tryptophan. D genes are given only for firm matches. Clone sizes are given selectively: once, few, many, or a class where the clone is expanded.

DNA | CDR3 | size | V | D | J | length
TGTGCCAGCAGTACCAGGACAGTGGGTGGCTACACCTTC | CASSTRTVGGYTF | NA | TRBV2 | NA | TRBJ1-2 | 13
TGTGCCAGCAGCTTAGACTCCGACAATGAGCAGTTCTTC | CASSLDSDNEQFF | once | TRBV7-8 | NA | TRBJ2-1 | 13
TGTGCCAGCAGTCCGAAACAGGGGGCGGGTTATGGCTACACCTTC | CASSPKQGAGYGYTF | NA | TRBV6-5 | TRBD1 | TRBJ1-2 | 15
TGTGCCAGCAGTGGAGAGAGCACAGATACGCAGTATTTT | CASSGESTDTQYF | NA | TRBV2 | NA | TRBJ2-3 | 13
TGTGCCAGCTCACCTCTAGTCCTGGGAGGGACTGAAGCTTTCTTT | CASSPLVLGGTEAFF | NA | TRBV18 | NA | TRBJ1-1 | 15
TGTGCCAGCAGCGCCCGGACAGCCTACTATGGCTACACCTTC | CASSARTAYYGYTF | NA | TRBV9 | NA | TRBJ1-2 | 14
TGTGCCAGCAGTTCGGGTGGTAGCACTAATGAAAAACTGTTTTTT | CASSSGGSTNEKLFF | NA | TRBV5-4 | NA | TRBJ1-4 | 15
TGTGCCAGCAGTGAAGAGCGAACATCCGCCTACGAGCAGTACTTC | CASSEERTSAYEQYF | NA | TRBV6-1 | NA | TRBJ2-7 | 15
TGCGCCAGCAGCCAAAGACACCCAACTAATGAAAAACTGTTTTTT | CASSQRHPTNEKLFF | NA | TRBV4-1 | NA | TRBJ1-4 | 15
TGTGCCAGCAGTGAAGCTGGGGAGGTTGGCTACACCTTC | CASSEAGEVGYTF | NA | TRBV2 | NA | TRBJ1-2 | 13
TGTGCCAGCTGGAGGGCGGGGGGCTCCTACGAGCAGTACTTC | CASWRAGGSYEQYF | NA | TRBV6-5 | TRBD2 | TRBJ2-7 | 14
TGTGCCAGCAGCTTCTTTTTAGGGGGCGGGACCGGCTACACCTTC | CASSFFLGGGTGYTF | NA | TRBV7-9 | TRBD1 | TRBJ1-2 | 15
TGTGCCAGCAGCTTAGGACAGGATACTCAGCCCCAGCATTTT | CASSLGQDTQPQHF | few | TRBV7-9 | NA | TRBJ1-5 | 14
TGTGCCAGCAGAGGGGGTTCACCCCTCCACTTT | CASRGGSPLHF | few | TRBV6-1 | NA | TRBJ1-6 | 11
TGTGCCAGCAGTTACTCAACTAGCGGGGTCTACGAGCAGTACTTC | CASSYSTSGVYEQYF | NA | TRBV6-5 | TRBD2 | TRBJ2-7 | 15